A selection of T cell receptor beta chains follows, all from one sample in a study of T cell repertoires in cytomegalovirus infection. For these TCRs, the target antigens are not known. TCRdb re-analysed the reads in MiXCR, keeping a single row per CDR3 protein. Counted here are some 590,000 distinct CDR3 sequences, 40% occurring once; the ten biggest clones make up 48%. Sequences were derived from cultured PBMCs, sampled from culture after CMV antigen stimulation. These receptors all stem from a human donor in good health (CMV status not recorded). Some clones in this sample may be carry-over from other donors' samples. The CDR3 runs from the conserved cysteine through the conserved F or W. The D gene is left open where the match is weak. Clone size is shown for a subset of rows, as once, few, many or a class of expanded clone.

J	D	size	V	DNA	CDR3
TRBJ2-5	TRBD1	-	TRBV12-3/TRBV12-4	TGTGCCAGCAGTATTCGACAGGGAGAGACCCAGTACTTC	CASSIRQGETQYF
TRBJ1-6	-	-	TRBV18	TGTGCCAGCTCCGTGGGGGGAGCCACGAATTCACCCCTCCACTTT	CASSVGGATNSPLHF
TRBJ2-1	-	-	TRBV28	TGTGCCAGCGCACTTACGGACGGAGCCTACAATGAGCAGTTCTTC	CASALTDGAYNEQFF
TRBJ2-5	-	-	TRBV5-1	TGCGCCAGCAGCTCCGTAGGAGGAAGAGAGACCCAGTACTTC	CASSSVGGRETQYF
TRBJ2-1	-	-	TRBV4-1	TGCGCCAGCAGCCCCATTTCTGGCGGGGCCTCAAATGAGCAGTTCTTC	CASSPISGGASNEQFF
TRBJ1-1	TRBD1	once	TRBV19	TGTGCCAGTAGTAGGGACAGGCGGAACACTGAAGCTTTCTTT	CASSRDRRNTEAFF
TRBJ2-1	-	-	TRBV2	TGTGCCAGCTCCTCACCGGGTGAGCAGTTCTTC	CASSSPGEQFF
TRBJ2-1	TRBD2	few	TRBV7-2	TGTGCCAGCAGCCTCATGGCTAGCGGGGCCTACAATGAGCAGTTCTTC	CASSLMASGAYNEQFF
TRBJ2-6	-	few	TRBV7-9	TGTGCCAGCGGGGGATCTGGTGGGGCCAACGTCCTGACTTTC	CASGGSGGANVLTF
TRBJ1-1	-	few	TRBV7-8	TGTGCCAGCAGCCCCGTCCCGAACACTGAAGCTTTCTTT	CASSPVPNTEAFF
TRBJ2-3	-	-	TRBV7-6	TGTGCCAGCAGCTTAACGATGAGGGAACCCACAGATACGCAGTATTTT	CASSLTMREPTDTQYF
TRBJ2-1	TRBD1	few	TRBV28	TGTGCCAGCAGTTTATATACAGGGGGAAGGGTGAATGAGCAGTTCTTC	CASSLYTGGRVNEQFF
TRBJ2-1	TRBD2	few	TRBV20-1	TGCAGTGCTAGCCCCGGACTAGCCCCTCCAACCCGGATTTACAATGAGCAGTTCTTC	CSASPGLAPPTRIYNEQFF
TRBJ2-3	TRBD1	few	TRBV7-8	TGTGCCAGCAGCCGCGGACAGGCGACAGATACGCAGTATTTT	CASSRGQATDTQYF
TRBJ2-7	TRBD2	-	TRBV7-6	TGTGCCAGCAGCTTAGAACTAGCGGGAGGAGGCTACGAGCAGTACTTC	CASSLELAGGGYEQYF
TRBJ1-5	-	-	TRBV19	TGTGCCAGTAACCCCAACCGGGGGGCGGATCAGCCCCAGCATTTT	CASNPNRGADQPQHF
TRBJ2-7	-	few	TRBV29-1	TGCAGCGTTCGGACACCGACCTACGAGCAGTACTTC	CSVRTPTYEQYF
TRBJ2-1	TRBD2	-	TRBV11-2	TGTGCCAGCAGCTTATCCTCGGGACTAGCAAATGAGCAGTTCTTC	CASSLSSGLANEQFF
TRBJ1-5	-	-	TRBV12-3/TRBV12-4	TGTGCCAGCACCTCAATCGACGGTGTAAATCAGCCCCAGCATTTT	CASTSIDGVNQPQHF
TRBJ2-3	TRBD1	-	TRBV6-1	TGTGCCAGCAGCAAGACAGGGGGCCTCCGGGATACGCAGTATTTT	CASSKTGGLRDTQYF
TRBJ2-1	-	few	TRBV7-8	TGTGCCAGCAGTGCAAACTGGGGGGACAATGAGCAGTTCTTC	CASSANWGDNEQFF
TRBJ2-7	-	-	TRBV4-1	TGCGCCAGCAGCCAAGATCGGGGCAGGGGATCCGAGCAGTACTTC	CASSQDRGRGSEQYF
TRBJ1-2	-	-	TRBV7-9	TGTGCCAGCAGCACCGGGGTAAAAGGCTACACCTTC	CASSTGVKGYTF
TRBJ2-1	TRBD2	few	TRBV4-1	TGCGCCAGCAGCCAAGAGCCTAGCGGGGGATACAATGAGCAGTTCTTC	CASSQEPSGGYNEQFF
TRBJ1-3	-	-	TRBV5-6	TGTGCCAGCAGCTTGGAAGTGGCTGGGACCATATATTTT	CASSLEVAGTIYF
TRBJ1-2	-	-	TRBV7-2	TGTGCCAGCAGCTTCACGTTCGACCGGGATTATGGCTACACCTTC	CASSFTFDRDYGYTF
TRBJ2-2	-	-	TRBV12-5	TGTGCTAGTGGTTTGTTCGGGGAGCTGTTTTTT	CASGLFGELFF
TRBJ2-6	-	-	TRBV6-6	TGTGCCAGCAGTTTGGTGGCCAACGTCCTGACTTTC	CASSLVANVLTF
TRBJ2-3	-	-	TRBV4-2	TGTGCCAGCAGCCAAGGCCCGGGGAAGGGAGGAGATACGCAGTATTTT	CASSQGPGKGGDTQYF
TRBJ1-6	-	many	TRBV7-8	TGTGCCAGCAGCTTAGGGTCAGGGTATAATTCACCCCTCCACTTT	CASSLGSGYNSPLHF
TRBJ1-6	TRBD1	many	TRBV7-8	TGTGCCAGCAGCTTAGCTGGACAGGGGAATAGTTCGCCCCTCCACTTT	CASSLAGQGNSSPLHF
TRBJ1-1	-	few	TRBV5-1	TGCGCCAGCAGTTATTCCGGGCCTCGGGCTGAAGCTTTCTTT	CASSYSGPRAEAFF
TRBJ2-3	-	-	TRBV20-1	TGCAGTGCTAGAGCGGTCTTCCTAACGCAGTATTTT	CSARAVFLTQYF
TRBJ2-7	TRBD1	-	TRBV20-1	TGCAGTGCCGTAGGGGGCTTCACCTACGAGCAGTACTTC	CSAVGGFTYEQYF
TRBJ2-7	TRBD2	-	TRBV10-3	TGTGCCATCAGTGAGTTTGGGACTAGCTCCTACGAGCAGTACTTC	CAISEFGTSSYEQYF
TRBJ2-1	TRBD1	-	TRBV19	TGTGCCAGTAGTCAGGACAGGACGCCTTACAATGAGCAGTTCTTC	CASSQDRTPYNEQFF
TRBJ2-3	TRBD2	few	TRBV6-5	TGTGCCAGCACCCGAATGGCGGGAGGCACAGATACGCAGTATTTT	CASTRMAGGTDTQYF
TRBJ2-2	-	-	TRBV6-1	TGTGCCAGCAGTTCCCGTAGGCTAGTTGGCGGGGAGCTGTTTTTT	CASSSRRLVGGELFF
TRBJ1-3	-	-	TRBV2	TGTGCCAGCAGTGATACAGGGCAAGGTGGAAACACCATATATTTT	CASSDTGQGGNTIYF
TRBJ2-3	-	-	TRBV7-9	TGTGCCAGCAGCCTGGCTTCTGGGGCAGATACGCAGTATTTT	CASSLASGADTQYF
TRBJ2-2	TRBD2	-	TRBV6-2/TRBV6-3	TGTGCCAGCCGGCGGGCTAGCGGGCCCGGGGAGCTGTTTTTT	CASRRASGPGELFF
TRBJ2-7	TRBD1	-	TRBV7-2	TGTGCCAGCAGCGTCGGGACAGGGGAGTTCTACGAGCAGTACTTC	CASSVGTGEFYEQYF
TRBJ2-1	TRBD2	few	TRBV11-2	TGTGCCAGCAGGATAGCGGGCGGGAGGTGGGGAAATGAGCAGTTCTTC	CASRIAGGRWGNEQFF
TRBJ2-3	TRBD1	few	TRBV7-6	TGTGCCAGCAGCTTGGGACAGGGAAGGGCAGATACGCAGTATTTT	CASSLGQGRADTQYF
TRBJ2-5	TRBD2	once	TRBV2	TGTGCCAGCAGTCGGGCGGGGGGTCAAGAGACCCAGTACTTC	CASSRAGGQETQYF
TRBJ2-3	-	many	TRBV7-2	TGTGCCAGCAGCTTAGACCCAAGTTATACGCAGTATTTT	CASSLDPSYTQYF
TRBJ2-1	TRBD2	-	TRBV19	TGTGCCAGTAGTAGAACGGCTAGCGGCATTAGCTCCTACAATGAGCAGTTCTTC	CASSRTASGISSYNEQFF
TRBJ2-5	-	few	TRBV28	TGTGCCAGCAGTAGTGTTTCCGAGGGCGTAGAGACCCAGTACTTC	CASSSVSEGVETQYF
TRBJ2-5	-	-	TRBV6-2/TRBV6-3	TGTGCCAGCAGTTACCGTCCGGGAACAAGGGAGACCCAGTACTTC	CASSYRPGTRETQYF
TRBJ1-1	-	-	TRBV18	TGTGCCAGCTCACTCCTAGACAGAGAAACTGAAGCTTTCTTT	CASSLLDRETEAFF
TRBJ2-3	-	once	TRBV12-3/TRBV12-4	TGTGCCAGCAGTTTAGCATACGACGCGCAGTATTTT	CASSLAYDAQYF
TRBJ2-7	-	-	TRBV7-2	TGTGCCAGCAGCTTTGGGCGGACATACTACGAGCAGTACTTC	CASSFGRTYYEQYF
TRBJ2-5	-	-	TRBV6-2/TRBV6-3	TGTGCCAGCAGTTGGGGATTCCAAGAGACCCAGTACTTC	CASSWGFQETQYF
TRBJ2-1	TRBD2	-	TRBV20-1	TGCAGTGCCTTGGGGAGGGCCGGTTACAATGAGCAGTTCTTC	CSALGRAGYNEQFF
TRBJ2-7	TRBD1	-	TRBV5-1	TGCGCCAGCACCTCGGACAGGGACGAGCAGTACTTC	CASTSDRDEQYF
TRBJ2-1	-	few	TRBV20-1	TGCAGTGCTAGAGATCCCCGGGCCGTGTATGAGCAGTTCTTC	CSARDPRAVYEQFF
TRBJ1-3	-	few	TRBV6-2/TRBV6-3	TGTGCCAGCAGTTATCCCGGTCGTCGTTATTTT	CASSYPGRRYF